Presented here are 26 T cell receptor beta chains from one specimen sequenced in a study of T cells after yellow fever vaccination. TCRdb passed the 5' RACE reads through MiXCR, listing each CDR3 protein once. The sample holds some 160,000 distinct CDR3 sequences, over 7% seen once. This sample comprised CD8+ T cells sorted from PBMCs, obtained 45 days after the yellow fever booster vaccination. These receptors all come from a man in his late teens or twenties who received the YFV17D yellow fever vaccine.

This clonotype occurred a few times. The CDR3 loop reads CSVEGRGTGELFF. CDR3 in DNA: TGCAGCGTTGAGGGACGGGGGACCGGGGAGCTGTTTTTT. The chain couples TRBV29-1 to TRBJ2-2; possible D gene TRBD2, 6 bases. V was pared by 3 bases and J by 5 bases, with 10 bases between. Germline V CDR1 and CDR2: SQVTM, ANQGSEA. The CDR3 has 13 residues.

This sequence joins TRBV5-1 and TRBJ2-3; TRBD2 is a possible D gene (7 bases). The V end lost 3 bases, the J end lost 6 bases, and 26 bases lay between the germline ends. The CDR3 totals 18 residues. CDR1 SGHRS and CDR2 YFSETQ come from the germline V gene. CDR3 in amino acids: CASSWGRARGSSLDTQYF. CDR3 nucleotide sequence: TGCGCCAGCAGCTGGGGGCGGGCGCGGGGGAGCTCACTGGATACGCAGTATTTT.

The chain recombines TRBV7-6 with TRBJ2-1, with 11 bases aligning to TRBD1. Germline CDR1 SGHVS, CDR2 FNYEAQ. V was pared by 4 bases and J by 7 bases, with 3 bases of the junction left unmatched. The CDR3 spans 14 residues. The CDR3 region is CASSWTGGKNEQFF. The CDR3 region has the DNA TGTGCCAGCAGCTGGACAGGGGGCAAGAATGAGCAGTTCTTC.

The J gene is TRBJ2-1, the V gene TRBV7-6; a possible D gene is TRBD1 (6 bases). V dropped 6 bases and J dropped 8 bases, with 11 bases sitting between them. The length of the CDR3 is 12 residues. The germline V gene has CDR1 SGHVS and CDR2 FNYEAQ. CDR3 nucleotides: TGTGCCAGCAGTTCGAAGGGGGATGAGCAGTTCTTC. Amino acid sequence: CASSSKGDEQFF.

This clonotype appeared a few times. The chain has TRBV4-1 and TRBJ2-7, with D perhaps matching TRBD1 or TRBD2 (7 bases each). Germline lookup yields CDR1 MGHRA and CDR2 YSYEKL. This CDR3 is built from 13 residues. Trimming shortened V by 4 bases and J by 5 bases, and 12 bases separated the two germline ends. Here the CDR3 DNA reads TGCGCCAGCAGCCGCTCAGGGGGGGACGAGCAGTACGTC. This gives the protein CASSRSGGDEQYV.

In its sample, this clonotype was seen a few times. This sequence joins TRBV6-2 or TRBV6-3 and TRBJ1-1, with D uncertain. This CDR3 has 13 amino acids. The germline V gene encodes CDR1 MNHEY and CDR2 SVGEGT. Trimming left V 5 bases short and J 7 bases short, with 14 bases between. CDR3 nucleotide sequence: TGTGCCAGCAGTCGCCCCGAGAAACTTGAAGCTTTCTTT. Translation: CASSRPEKLEAFF.

The V call is TRBV2, the J call TRBJ1-5; D is perhaps TRBD1 (5 bases). Trimming cost V 3 bases and J 6 bases, with 6 bases left between them. CDR3 size: 12 residues. CDR1 SNHLY and CDR2 FYNNEI come from the germline V gene. CDR3 in amino acids: CASSDGGQPQHF. The CDR3 DNA reads TGTGCCAGCAGTGACGGGGGTCAGCCCCAGCATTTT.

This clonotype was detected only a few times. The rearrangement links TRBV4-3 to TRBJ2-6, with D possibly being TRBD1 (6 bases). Per germline, CDR1 LGHNA and CDR2 YSLEER. The V end was cut by 0 bases, the J end by 0 bases, with 6 bases between. CDR3 length: 16 amino acids. In DNA form, the CDR3 reads TGCGCCAGCAGCCAAGACAGGGGCTCTGGGGCCAACGTCCTGACTTTC. It specifies CASSQDRGSGANVLTF.

This clonotype was counted many times. The chain joins TRBV20-1 to TRBJ2-7; 8 nucleotides agree with TRBD2. Germline V CDR1 and CDR2: DFQATT, SNEGSKA (reference sequence). This CDR3 is 16 amino acids long. The V segment lost 4 bases and the J segment 2 bases; nucleotides outside the gene matches: 13. This CDR3 is CSAIPRYIGRAYEQYF. The DNA for the CDR3 is TGCAGTGCTATCCCCCGTTACATCGGGAGGGCCTACGAGCAGTACTTC.

This clonotype was seen many times. The V gene is TRBV3-1, the J gene TRBJ2-5; D ambiguous. The CDR3 runs to 16 residues. Germline CDR1 and CDR2: LGHDT and YNNKEL (reference sequence). Trimming stripped 0 bases from V and 0 bases from J, with 11 bases between. Here the CDR3 reads CASSQEASGNQETQYF. The DNA for the CDR3 is TGTGCCAGCAGCCAAGAGGCTTCGGGTAACCAAGAGACCCAGTACTTC.

The V and J genes are TRBV5-1 and TRBJ1-4, with D possibly matching TRBD1 (5 bases). Trimming cost V 0 bases and J 4 bases, with 22 bases left between them. Looked up from germline, CDR1 is SGHRS and CDR2 is YFSETQ. The CDR3 runs to 19 residues. The CDR3 DNA reads TGCGCCAGCAGCTTGGAGTGGCGTGCGGCAGGGCTTAATAATGAAAAACTGTTTTTT. As protein: CASSLEWRAAGLNNEKLFF.

This clonotype was detected only a few times. The chain joins TRBV19 to TRBJ2-1, with 8 bases fitting TRBD2. V shed 8 bases and J 5 bases; nucleotides not matched to a gene: 11. Germline-derived CDR1 and CDR2 are LNHDA and SQIVND (reference sequence). The CDR3 contains 15 residues. DNA for the CDR3: TGTGCCAGTCGATTAGCGGGGTCCCCCGACAATGAGCAGTTCTTC. Translating gives CASRLAGSPDNEQFF.

There are a few counts of this clonotype. This chain joins TRBV6-5 and TRBJ1-1; a weak D match, TRBD1 (5 bases). Between the trimmed V and J ends, which lost 3 bases and 0 bases, there was a span of 17 bases. The V gene's germline CDR1 is MNHEY and CDR2 SVGAGI. CDR3 length equals 17 residues. In DNA, the CDR3 is TGTGCCAGCAGTTATGCGGGACCTATAAGTTTGAACACTGAAGCTTTCTTT. It encodes CASSYAGPISLNTEAFF.

The rearrangement joins TRBV12-3 or TRBV12-4 to TRBJ2-1; 7 bases agree with TRBD2. CDR3 length: 13 residues. CDR3 coding DNA: TGTGCATCCCACGCGGGGGCCTACAATGAGCAGTTCTTC. Protein sequence: CASHAGAYNEQFF.

The chain employs TRBV7-9 and TRBJ2-3; D is perhaps TRBD1 (6 bases). CDR3 size: 13 residues. The germline CDR1 and CDR2 sequences are SEHNR and FQNEAQ (reference sequence). V was trimmed by 4 bases and J by 4 bases, leaving 9 bases between them. In DNA, the CDR3 is TGTGCCAGCAGCTACCCAGGGGCAGATACGCAGTATTTT. Encoded protein: CASSYPGADTQYF. Filled out from reference TRBV7-9 and TRBJ2-3, the complete variable domain reads DTGVSQNPRHKITKRGQNVTFRCDPISEHNRLYWYRQTLGQGPEFLTYFQNEAQLEKSRLLSDRFSAERPKGSFSTLEIQRTEQGDSAMYLCASSYPGADTQYFGPGTRLTVL.

The CDR3 bases are TGTGCCAGCAGCTTAGGTCGGGAGCGGATGCCGTTAGATACGCAGTATTTT. As protein: CASSLGRERMPLDTQYF. This chain uses TRBV11-2 with TRBJ2-3, with a possible D match to TRBD2 (6 bases). The V gene lost 1 base and the J gene lost 5 bases, with 19 bases spanning the gap. From germline, CDR1 is SGHAT and CDR2 FQNNGV. The CDR3 is 17 amino acids.

V usage is TRBV7-9 and J usage is TRBJ2-7; D tentatively fits TRBD1 or TRBD2 (5 bases each). Trimming took 5 bases from V and 8 from J, leaving 13 bases between them. The germline gives CDR1 SEHNR, CDR2 FQNEAQ (reference sequence). The CDR3 is made up of 12 amino acids. This CDR3 reads CASSLDYRKQYF. The CDR3 DNA reads TGTGCCAGCAGCCTAGACTACAGGAAGCAGTACTTC.

The chain has TRBV9 and TRBJ2-5; TRBD2 aligns across 8 bases. The CDR3 totals 14 residues. CDR1 and CDR2 from the germline V gene are SGDLS and YYNGEE. Trimming took 7 bases from V and 5 from J; bases not matched to a gene: 10. CDR3 protein: CASGRRGAQETQYF. The CDR3 DNA reads as TGTGCCAGCGGTCGGCGGGGGGCCCAGGAGACCCAGTACTTC. Using reference TRBV9 and TRBJ2-5 for the parts outside the CDR3, the full variable domain is DSGVTQTPKHLITATGQRVTLRCSPRSGDLSVYWYQQSLDQGLQFLIQYYNGEERAKGNILERFSAQQFPDLHSELNLSSLELGDSALYFCASGRRGAQETQYFGPGTRLLVL.

This clonotype has only a few counts. V usage is TRBV4-1 and J usage is TRBJ1-1; D is uncertain. This CDR3 is 14 amino acids long. V lost 0 bases and J 0 bases, leaving 5 bases between the germline ends. Germline assignment: CDR1 MGHRA and CDR2 YSYEKL. Here the CDR3 reads CASSQEQLNTEAFF. The CDR3 DNA reads as TGCGCCAGCAGCCAAGAACAGTTGAACACTGAAGCTTTCTTT.

A few counts support this clonotype. The rearrangement links TRBV20-1 to TRBJ1-4; tentative D call: TRBD1 (6 bases). Trimming removed 2 bases at V and 8 bases at J, with 27 bases between. The CDR3 has 18 residues. Germline V gene sequence: CDR1 DFQATT, CDR2 SNEGSKA (reference sequence). As DNA, the CDR3 is TGCAGTGCTAGAAAGGGACATTTCTTAAGTGGGGAGAACGAAAAACTGTTTTTT. Amino acid sequence: CSARKGHFLSGENEKLFF.

The table lists this clonotype with a few counts. The rearrangement links TRBV12-3 or TRBV12-4 to TRBJ2-3, with 9 nucleotides matching TRBD2. Losses at the gene ends were 6 bases for V and 4 bases for J; bases not matched to a gene: 5. The CDR3 spans 14 residues. The CDR3 is CASSGTSPADTQYF. Written as DNA, the CDR3 is TGTGCCAGCAGCGGGACTAGCCCGGCAGATACGCAGTATTTT.

V gene TRBV5-1 combines with J gene TRBJ1-1, with 12 bases that match TRBD1. Trimming cost V 4 bases and J 3 bases; bases outside gene matches: 7. CDR1 SGHRS and CDR2 YFSETQ come from the germline V gene. This CDR3 is built from 16 residues. Here the CDR3 DNA reads TGCGCCAGCAGCCCGGGGACAGGGGGCGACGACACTGAAGCTTTCTTT. Its translation is CASSPGTGGDDTEAFF.

This clonotype was recorded at least ten times. The chain recombines TRBV5-1 with TRBJ1-1; D not resolved. The CDR3 totals 13 residues. Trimming took off 0 bases at V and 1 base at J, with 4 bases between the two ends. Germline CDR1 reads SGHRS; CDR2 reads YFSETQ. CDR3 sequence: CASSLVPNTEAFF. As DNA, the CDR3 is TGCGCCAGCAGCTTGGTACCGAACACTGAAGCTTTCTTT.

This clonotype was seen a handful of times. V usage is TRBV7-9 and J usage is TRBJ1-1; 7 bases are a match to TRBD1. Per the germline V gene, CDR1 is SEHNR and CDR2 is FQNEAQ (reference sequence). This CDR3 has 14 residues. Losses at the gene ends were 5 bases for V and 5 bases for J; bases not matched to a gene: 8. The CDR3 bases are TGTGCCAGCAGCGTCCTTAGGGGGCTGACTGAAGCTTTCTTT. Translation gives CASSVLRGLTEAFF.

This clonotype was seen at least ten times. This CDR3 is CASSQDGDGNNEQFF. In DNA form, the CDR3 reads TGCGCCAGCAGCCAAGACGGGGACGGAAACAATGAGCAGTTCTTC. The V gene is TRBV4-3, the J gene TRBJ2-1, with D tentatively TRBD1 or TRBD2 (5 bases each). The V end lost 0 bases, the J end lost 5 bases, and 11 bases lay between the germline ends. From germline, CDR1 is LGHNA and CDR2 YSLEER. CDR3 size: 15 residues.

V is TRBV4-3 and J is TRBJ1-2; D call uncertain. Per germline, CDR1 LGHNA and CDR2 YSLEER. The CDR3 consists of 12 residues. Trimming took off 0 bases at V and 8 bases at J, with 7 bases between the two ends. The CDR3 nucleotides are TGCGCCAGCAGCCAAGATTACCGCGGCTACACCTTC. Amino acids: CASSQDYRGYTF.